This passage covers 20 T cell receptor beta chains from one sample sequenced in a study of T cell repertoires in cytomegalovirus infection. TCRdb re-derived calls from the reads in MiXCR, one entry per CDR3 protein. Of a few hundred thousand distinct CDR3 sequences in the sample, over 20% are singletons; the top ten hold 15% to 20%. Sequencing used CD8+ T cells from PBMCs. Receptors were obtained from a human donor in good health (CMV status not recorded). Some clones in this sample may be carry-over from other donors' samples.

This clonotype was counted many times. The CDR3: CASSEAANMNTEAFF. In DNA form, the CDR3 reads TGTGCCAGCAGTGAGGCAGCTAACATGAACACTGAAGCTTTCTTT. V usage is TRBV25-1 and J usage is TRBJ1-1, with no clear D. This CDR3 is 15 amino acids long. V lost 3 bases and J lost 0, with 11 bases in between. The V gene's germline CDR1 is MGHDK and CDR2 SYGVNS.

This clonotype was seen a few times. CDR3 bases: TGTGCCAGCAGCAAGAAGCGGGGACTAGCGGACCAAGAGACCCAGTACTTC. Protein sequence: CASSKKRGLADQETQYF. The gene calls are TRBV7-9 and TRBJ2-5; TRBD2 matches 11 bases. Germline V gene lookup returns CDR1 SEHNR and CDR2 FQNEAQ (reference sequence). V shed 5 bases, J shed 0 bases, and the junction held 8 bases outside the gene matches. This CDR3 contains 17 residues.

This clonotype was recorded a few times. The rearrangement uses TRBV28 and TRBJ2-3; 8 nucleotides align to TRBD2. CDR3 length equals 17 residues. CDR1 and CDR2 (germline): MDHEN, SYDVKM. Germline trimming cut 0 bases from V and 1 base from J; bases unmatched to any gene: 6. The CDR3 here is CASSLWMSGGGTDTQYF. The CDR3 nucleotides are TGTGCCAGCAGTTTATGGATGAGCGGGGGCGGCACAGATACGCAGTATTTT.

The rearrangement uses TRBV3-1 and TRBJ2-3; possible D gene TRBD2, 5 bases. Germline V gene sequence: CDR1 LGHDT, CDR2 YNNKEL (reference sequence). Trimming took off 0 bases at V and 4 bases at J, with 11 bases between the two ends. This CDR3 comprises 15 residues. The CDR3 coding sequence is TGTGCCAGCAGCCAAGATCGAGGGTTGGCAGATACGCAGTATTTT. Amino acid sequence: CASSQDRGLADTQYF.

This clonotype was observed a handful of times. The chain recombines TRBV25-1 with TRBJ2-2; possibly TRBD1 for D (5 bases). The CDR3 covers 13 residues. V lost 5 bases, J lost 4 bases, and 8 bases lay in between. Per germline, CDR1 MGHDK and CDR2 SYGVNS. CDR3 DNA sequence: TGTGCCAGCAGTTCTCAGGGCACCGGGGAGCTGTTTTTT. This gives the protein CASSSQGTGELFF.

This clonotype was recorded at least ten times. The chain employs TRBV6-5 and TRBJ2-1; TRBD2 matches 7 bases. In germline, CDR1 is MNHEY, CDR2 SVGAGI. Trimming cost V 3 bases and J 5 bases; bases outside gene matches: 4. CDR3 length equals 14 residues. The CDR3 is CASSYGGGNNEQFF. DNA for the CDR3: TGTGCCAGCAGTTATGGGGGGGGAAACAATGAGCAGTTCTTC.

CDR3 in DNA: TGTGCCTGCGCGGGGGGCGCCTTCTACGAGCAGTACTTC. This translates into CACAGGAFYEQYF. The chain uses TRBV28 and TRBJ2-7; 8 nucleotides line up with TRBD2. The CDR3 extends over 13 amino acids. CDR1 and CDR2 (germline): MDHEN, SYDVKM. Trimming at V came to 11 bases and at J to 3 bases, leaving 9 bases not matched to a gene. Full variable domain (missing parts from reference TRBV28 and TRBJ2-7): DVKVTQSSRYLVKRTGEKVFLECVQDMDHENMFWYRQDPGLGLRLIYFSYDVKMKEKGDIPEGYSVSREKKERFSLILESASTNQTSMYLCACAGGAFYEQYFGPGTRLTVT.

In its sample, this clonotype was seen many times. The chain carries TRBV12-3 or TRBV12-4 and TRBJ1-5, with TRBD1 matching 10 bases. V lost 3 bases and J lost 1; bases outside the gene matches: 3. There are 16 residues in the CDR3. The CDR3: CASSFGGQGSNQPQHF. Written as DNA, the CDR3 is TGTGCCAGCAGTTTTGGGGGACAGGGGAGCAATCAGCCCCAGCATTTT.

This clonotype was seen only a few times. The genes are TRBV12-3 or TRBV12-4 and TRBJ2-1; D possibly corresponds to TRBD1 (5 bases). The CDR3 has 15 residues. The V gene lost 7 bases and the J gene lost 5 bases, with 18 bases spanning the gap. The CDR3 loop reads CASTPGFQDNNEQFF. The CDR3 DNA follows: TGTGCCAGCACCCCCGGGTTCCAGGACAACAATGAGCAGTTCTTC.

This clonotype has just a few counts. The V gene is TRBV19, the J gene TRBJ1-2, with 7 positions matching TRBD1. Germline CDR1 reads LNHDA; CDR2 reads SQIVND (reference sequence). The CDR3 loop spans 11 amino acids. After removal of 10 bases from V and 7 bases from J, the junction contained 6 bases not matched to a gene. The CDR3 loop is CATVDRVGYTF. The CDR3 DNA reads TGTGCCACCGTCGACAGGGTTGGCTACACCTTC.

The chain has TRBV7-3 and TRBJ2-3, with 11 bases fitting TRBD2. Trimming took 5 bases from V and 0 from J; bases not matched to a gene: 4. The V gene's germline CDR1 is SGHTA and CDR2 FQGTGA. This CDR3 is built from 16 residues. The CDR3 nucleotides read TGTGCCAGCAGCGTGACTAGCGGGGATAGCACAGATACGCAGTATTTT. Translation: CASSVTSGDSTDTQYF.

This clonotype has a handful of counts. The chain couples TRBV20-1 to TRBJ2-1, with D perhaps TRBD2 (6 bases). CDR1 and CDR2 (germline): DFQATT, SNEGSKA (reference sequence). V gave up 4 bases and J gave up 4 bases, with 20 bases separating them. This CDR3 spans 16 amino acids. CDR3 in DNA: TGCAGTGCTACGGGCGTCTTGAGCGGGCATTACAATGAGCAGTTCTTC. It specifies CSATGVLSGHYNEQFF.

This clonotype was counted at least ten times. J is TRBJ2-2 and V is TRBV20-1, with 7 bases identical to TRBD1. The CDR3 loop spans 16 amino acids. Per germline, CDR1 DFQATT and CDR2 SNEGSKA (reference sequence). The CDR3 coding sequence is TGCAGCCTGCGAAAACCGACAGGGTTTTACACCGGGGAGCTGTTTTTT. Its protein is CSLRKPTGFYTGELFF.

The chain carries TRBV7-9 and TRBJ2-3, with TRBD1 matching 7 bases. Trimming removed 5 bases from V and 2 bases from J; junction bases left unmatched: 7. CDR3 length equals 15 residues. Germline lookup yields CDR1 SEHNR and CDR2 FQNEAQ (reference sequence). CDR3 in amino acids: CASSTAGGPTDTQYF. CDR3 sequence (DNA): TGTGCCAGCAGCACGGCAGGGGGACCCACAGATACGCAGTATTTT.

The CDR3 DNA is TGCAGCGTGCCCGGAATCACCGGGGAGCTGTTTTTT. This encodes CSVPGITGELFF. The chain links TRBV29-1 to TRBJ2-2; D unclear. V lost 6 bases to trimming and J lost 4 bases, with 9 bases between them. CDR1 SQVTM and CDR2 ANQGSEA come from the germline V gene. The CDR3 runs 12 residues.

This clonotype was picked up a small number of times. The chain recombines TRBV10-3 with TRBJ2-7; 11 bases align to TRBD1. The CDR3 totals 16 residues. The V gene end was trimmed by 3 bases and the J gene end by 2 bases; junction bases not matched to a gene: 6. Germline V CDR1 and CDR2: ENHRY, SYGVKD. As DNA, the CDR3 is TGTGCCATCAGTGACCCGGGACAGGGGGTGACCTACGAGCAGTACTTC. This sequence encodes CAISDPGQGVTYEQYF.

This chain joins TRBV2 and TRBJ2-1; D is unclear. Germline V CDR1 and CDR2: SNHLY, FYNNEI. Deletions cut 3 bases from V and 9 bases from J, with 12 bases between. The CDR3 is made up of 13 amino acids. CDR3 bases: TGTGCCAGCAGTGAGGACCTATCGGCTGAGCAGTTCTTC. It translates to CASSEDLSAEQFF.

The chain carries TRBV5-1 and TRBJ2-5; D call uncertain. The germline gives CDR1 SGHRS, CDR2 YFSETQ. With 0 bases removed from V and 0 bases from J, the gap between germline ends came to 3 bases. The CDR3 consists of 13 residues. CDR3 bases: TGCGCCAGCAGCTTGGAAAACCAAGAGACCCAGTACTTC. Translation: CASSLENQETQYF.

The genes are TRBV7-9 and TRBJ2-1, with D possibly being TRBD2 (7 bases). The CDR3 has 17 amino acids. Trimming removed 3 bases at V and 7 bases at J, with 22 bases between. The germline CDR1 and CDR2 sequences are SEHNR and FQNEAQ (reference sequence). In nucleotides, the CDR3 is TGTGCCAGCAGCTTTACCCCGAGGGGGGGGCCTGTGAATGAGCAGTTCTTC. Its protein is CASSFTPRGGPVNEQFF.

The chain has TRBV6-6 and TRBJ2-5, with TRBD2 as a possible D gene (6 bases). The CDR3 extends over 14 amino acids. The germline V and J ends were trimmed by 5 bases and 4 bases, with 14 bases remaining between them. The germline V gene has CDR1 MNHNY and CDR2 SVGAGI (reference sequence). The CDR3 DNA is TGTGCCAGCAGTCGATGGAGGGACCTAGAGACCCAGTACTTC. This sequence encodes CASSRWRDLETQYF.